Here is one T cell receptor beta chain with its context. Its antigen is as yet unknown. Unique molecular identifiers were incorporated during preparation of the TCRbeta library. A single record per CDR3 protein comes from TCRdb applying MiXCR to the PCR reads. The sample has about 830,000 distinct CDR3 sequences, 15% to 20% seen once. The entry originates in a study of T-cell reconstitution after alpha-beta-depleted transplantation in children. Study-level findings and limits: About two months after transplant, alpha-beta T cells reportedly came from several hundred expanded graft clones. Most T-cell counts and diversity one year after the transplant came from T cells that were newly produced. Day-60 TCRbeta diversity that was high in some patients was derived from surviving recipient T cells and thymic progenitors.

Sequences were derived from PBMCs, mostly from graft donor cells, sampled 360 days after TCRalphabeta/CD19-depleted stem cell transplant. The clonotype originates from a male patient between 10 and 17 years old who had a stem cell transplant for acute lymphoblastic leukemia, so the T cells may come from the graft donor.

The CDR3 sequence: CASRSGTGKYNEQFF. CDR3 in DNA: TGTGCCAGCAGATCCGGGACAGGGAAATACAATGAGCAGTTCTTC. The chain couples TRBV12-3 or TRBV12-4 to TRBJ2-1; 9 positions agree with TRBD1. The V gene end was trimmed by 6 bases and the J gene end by 4 bases; junction bases not matched to a gene: 7. The CDR3 is 15 amino acids.